The TCR beta chain under discussion was sequenced for a study of PD-L1 blockade in urothelial cancer. As for the study in general: Prior regimens of chemotherapy numbered 0 to 3 per patient.

Documented time point: pretreatment peripheral blood. The assay was immunoSEQ multiplex PCR, and TCRdb's table has in-frame clones only and misses some. This repertoire shows tens of thousands of clones, 90% found once; its top ten account for around 1.5%. Per the germline V gene, CDR1 is MNHEY and CDR2 is SVGAGI. V was pared by 6 bases and J by 3 bases, with 11 bases between. This CDR3 has 13 residues. The chain joins TRBV6-5 to TRBJ1-2; TRBD1 is a possible D gene (6 bases). This clonotype was sampled from a man in his fifties or sixties with urothelial cancer. The sequencing used PBMCs, collected around atezolizumab (anti-PD-L1) treatment. CDR3 amino acids: CASSIQGYYGYTF. The CDR3 region has the DNA TGTGCCAGCAGCATACAGGGCTACTATGGCTACACCTTC.